What follows are 15 T cell receptor beta chains derived from one specimen sequenced in a study of beta chain bispecific antibodies for T cell cancers. Study-wide results and limits: Normal T cells contributed less of the targeted TRBV signal than the leukemia cells did. Anti-TRBV12 exposure, compared with anti-CD19, reduced the TRBV12-3 proportion of TRBV signal by roughly 99%.

Either OKT3 anti-CD3 antibody or CD3/CD28 beads expanded T cells from blood mononuclear cells over about three days. TCRdb processed the 5' RACE reads anew with MiXCR; each CDR3 protein has one entry. The table includes more than 20,000 distinct CDR3 sequences, approximately 2.2% detected once. Their specific antigens are unknown. Here the sequenced sample was healthy donor T cells cultured with leukemia cells, taken from a culture containing a bispecific antibody targeting TCR Vbeta12. These receptors all stem from a human donor in good health. Some clones in this sample may be carry-over from other donors' samples.

This clonotype was counted many times. The chain uses TRBV3-1 and TRBJ2-5, with 8 bases matching TRBD2. V was pared by 1 base and J by 5 bases, with 3 bases of the junction left unmatched. Looked up from germline, CDR1 is LGHDT and CDR2 is YNNKEL (reference sequence). The CDR3 runs 14 residues. The CDR3 nucleotides are TGTGCCAGCAGCCAAGTTCAGCGGGGGGAGACCCAGTACTTC. It is translated as CASSQVQRGETQYF.

This clonotype has a count of ten or more. The genes are TRBV6-5 and TRBJ2-7, with 13 bases matching TRBD2. Germline trimming cut 6 bases from V and 3 bases from J; bases unmatched to any gene: 8. In germline, CDR1 is MNHEY, CDR2 SVGAGI. CDR3 length: 16 amino acids. The CDR3 sequence is CASSRTRTSGGYEQYF. The CDR3 DNA sequence: TGTGCCAGCAGCCGGACACGGACTAGCGGGGGCTACGAGCAGTACTTC.

This clonotype was found many times. The chain combines TRBV6-5 with TRBJ2-3, with 7 bases identical to TRBD2. This CDR3 spans 16 amino acids. CDR1 is MNHEY, CDR2 SVGAGI, per germline. The V and J ends lost 0 bases and 1 base, in that order; junction bases with no gene match: 4. DNA of the CDR3: TGTGCCAGCAGTTACTCGGCTAGCGGACGCACAGATACGCAGTATTTT. This codes for CASSYSASGRTDTQYF.

This clonotype was seen ten or more times. The chain employs TRBV10-3 and TRBJ2-7; possibly TRBD1 for D (5 bases). Germline V gene lookup returns CDR1 ENHRY and CDR2 SYGVKD. The germline V and J ends were trimmed by 9 bases and 0 bases, with 18 bases remaining between them. The CDR3 is made up of 15 amino acids. CDR3 DNA sequence: TGTGCCATTCAAGCAAACAGGCTTCGCTCCTACGAGCAGTACTTC. Protein sequence: CAIQANRLRSYEQYF.

Many counts were recorded for this clonotype. This chain links TRBV21-1 with TRBJ2-4; the D segment call TRBD1 is taken from the table without a DNA check. TRBV21-1 is reported as a pseudogene. The CDR3 totals 19 residues. CDR3 nucleotide sequence: TGTGCCAGCAGCCCGCGGACAGGGATGATTAATCTAGCCAAAAACATTCAGTACTTC. It yields the protein CASSPRTGMINLAKNIQYF.

Relative to its sample, this clonotype is medium-sized. The chain combines TRBV6-1 with TRBJ1-5; D remains unclear. Germline assignment: CDR1 MNHNS and CDR2 SASEGT. The CDR3 consists of 15 residues. Trimming left V 6 bases short and J 0 bases short, with 12 bases between. CDR3 region: CASSDNSNSNQPQHF. Written as DNA, the CDR3 is TGTGCCAGCAGCGACAACAGTAATAGCAATCAGCCCCAGCATTTT.

This clonotype was seen ten or more times. This chain uses TRBV5-1 with TRBJ2-2; D ambiguous. V lost 1 base and J lost 8, with 6 bases in between. The germline gives CDR1 SGHRS, CDR2 YFSETQ. There are 12 residues in the CDR3. The CDR3 coding sequence is TGCGCCAGCAGCTTGAACCGGGGGGAGCTGTTTTTT. Its translation: CASSLNRGELFF.

The V and J genes are TRBV19 and TRBJ1-4; D uncertain. The CDR3 loop spans 15 amino acids. Germline V gene lookup returns CDR1 LNHDA and CDR2 SQIVND (reference sequence). V lost 1 base and J lost 0, with 6 bases in between. CDR3 sequence: CASSIAFATNEKLFF. The CDR3 bases are TGTGCCAGTAGTATAGCATTTGCAACTAATGAAAAACTGTTTTTT.

This clonotype was observed a few times. This chain uses TRBV12-3 or TRBV12-4 with TRBJ2-5; 12 positions match TRBD2. The CDR3 consists of 19 residues. Trimming took 7 bases from V and 2 from J; bases not matched to a gene: 17. CDR3 region: CASTDNSLGLAGPQETQYF. In nucleotides, the CDR3 is TGTGCCAGCACGGATAATTCGCTGGGACTAGCGGGCCCTCAAGAGACCCAGTACTTC.

This clonotype is medium-sized in the sample. The J gene is TRBJ2-1, the V gene TRBV27; 8 positions match TRBD1. The germline CDR1 and CDR2 sequences are MNHEY and SMNVEV (reference sequence). The CDR3 contains 15 residues. V gave up 6 bases and J gave up 8 bases; unmatched junction bases: 12. The CDR3 DNA reads TGTGCCAGCAGGCTAGGACAGGGAAGTCGGGATGAGCAGTTCTTC. Translating it yields CASRLGQGSRDEQFF.

This clonotype was seen ten or more times. The chain joins TRBV28 to TRBJ2-2; 7 bases align to TRBD1. V trimming: 7 bases; J trimming: 7 bases; junction bases outside the gene matches: 15. Germline V lookup: CDR1 MDHEN, CDR2 SYDVKM. CDR3 length: 16 residues. The CDR3 here is CASNPREGGTGGELFF. CDR3 sequence (DNA): TGTGCCAGCAACCCCAGGGAAGGGGGCACTGGCGGGGAGCTGTTTTTT.

This clonotype was counted many times. This sequence joins TRBV19 and TRBJ1-1; D remains unclear. V lost 6 bases and J 12 bases, leaving 17 bases between the germline ends. CDR1 is LNHDA and CDR2 is SQIVND in the germline V gene (reference sequence). CDR3 size: 12 residues. CDR3 in amino acids: CASSLSGGISFF. Here the CDR3 DNA reads TGTGCCAGTAGCCTATCGGGAGGGATATCTTTCTTT. Full variable domain (missing parts from reference TRBV19 and TRBJ1-1): DGGITQSPKYLFRKEGQNVTLSCEQNLNHDAMYWYRQDPGQGLRLIYYSQIVNDFQKGDIAEGYSVSREKKESFPLTVTSAQKNPTAFYLCASSLSGGISFFGQGTRLTVV.

This sequence joins TRBV19 and TRBJ1-2; no clear D. This CDR3 has 13 residues. Germline assignment: CDR1 LNHDA and CDR2 SQIVND (reference sequence). Trimming shortened V by 7 bases and J by 7 bases, and 16 bases separated the two germline ends. Here the CDR3 reads CASTTSPGSGYTF. The CDR3 bases are TGTGCCAGTACTACAAGCCCCGGATCTGGCTACACCTTC.

Many counts were recorded for this clonotype. This sequence joins TRBV10-3 and TRBJ1-6, with TRBD1 matching over 10 bases. V trimming: 6 bases; J trimming: 8 bases; junction bases outside the gene matches: 1. This CDR3 has 13 amino acids. Germline V lookup: CDR1 ENHRY, CDR2 SYGVKD. In DNA, the CDR3 is TGTGCCATCAGGGGGACAGGGGATTCACCCCTCCACTTT. As protein: CAIRGTGDSPLHF.

This clonotype was seen ten or more times. The chain links TRBV15 to TRBJ2-1; either TRBD1 or TRBD2 may supply D (5 bases each). CDR1 and CDR2 (germline): LNHNV, YYDKDF (reference sequence). The length of the CDR3 is 23 residues. V was cut by 1 base and J by 3 bases, with 34 bases left in between. DNA for the CDR3: TGTGCCACCAGCAGAGGTCCCTACTATTTCTGGTTCGACGGCCGGGGCGTCTACAATGAGCAGTTCTTC. Translation: CATSRGPYYFWFDGRGVYNEQFF.